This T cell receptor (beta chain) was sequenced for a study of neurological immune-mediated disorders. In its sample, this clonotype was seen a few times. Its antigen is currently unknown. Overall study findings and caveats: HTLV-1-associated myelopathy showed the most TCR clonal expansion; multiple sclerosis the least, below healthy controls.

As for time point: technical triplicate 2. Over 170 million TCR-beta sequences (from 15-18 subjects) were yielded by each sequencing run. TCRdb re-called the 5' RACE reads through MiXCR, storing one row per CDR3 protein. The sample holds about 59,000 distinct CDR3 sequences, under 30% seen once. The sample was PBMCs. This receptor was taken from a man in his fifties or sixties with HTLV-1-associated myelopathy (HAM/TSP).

As DNA, the CDR3 is TGTGCCAGCCCCGACCGACGCAGCGAGCAGTACTTC. Translated: CASPDRRSEQYF. This chain uses TRBV7-9 with TRBJ2-7; D ambiguous. V lost 8 bases, J lost 6 bases, and 14 bases lay in between. Germline CDR1 reads SEHNR; CDR2 reads FQNEAQ (reference sequence). This CDR3 spans 12 amino acids. Full variable domain (remainder filled in from reference TRBV7-9 and TRBJ2-7): DTGVSQNPRHKITKRGQNVTFRCDPISEHNRLYWYRQTLGQGPEFLTYFQNEAQLEKSRLLSDRFSAERPKGSFSTLEIQRTEQGDSAMYLCASPDRRSEQYFGPGTRLTVT.